These T cell receptor beta chains were read from a single sample in a study of blood T cell repertoires in COVID-19. The protocol was immunoSEQ multiplex PCR, while the TCRdb copy is restricted to in-frame clones and leaves out a portion. The sample lists over 150,000 clones; about four fifths were seen once. Sequencing was done on a sample of peripheral blood. These receptors all come from a woman at least 80 years old with acute or convalescent COVID-19. The CDR3 runs from the conserved cysteine through the conserved F or W. D genes are given only for firm matches.

d_gene: .
v_gene: TRBV2
j_gene: TRBJ1-5
CDR3nt: TGTGCCAGCAGTGAAGGGGGCAGGAGTCAGCCCCAGCATTTT
CDR3aa: CASSEGGRSQPQHF

d_gene: TRBD1
v_gene: TRBV6-1
j_gene: TRBJ1-6
CDR3nt: TGTGCCAGCAGTGAGCAGGGGGCTGATAATTCACCCCTCCACTTT
CDR3aa: CASSEQGADNSPLHF

d_gene: .
v_gene: TRBV9
j_gene: TRBJ2-7
CDR3nt: TGTGCCAGCAGCGCCGGGGGCGGGGGACCCTACGAGCAGTACTTC
CDR3aa: CASSAGGGGPYEQYF

d_gene: .
v_gene: TRBV11-3
j_gene: TRBJ1-1
CDR3nt: TGTGCCAGCAGCTTAAGCGGGAGGCAGAACACTGAAGCTTTCTTT
CDR3aa: CASSLSGRQNTEAFF

d_gene: .
v_gene: TRBV2
j_gene: TRBJ2-5
CDR3nt: TGTGCCAGCAGTGCCGGGACTTTTAAAGAGACCCAGTACTTC
CDR3aa: CASSAGTFKETQYF

d_gene: TRBD2
v_gene: TRBV7-3
j_gene: TRBJ2-1
CDR3nt: TGTGCCAGCAGCTCGCGACTAGCGGGGGGAAAGAATGAGCAGTTCTTC
CDR3aa: CASSSRLAGGKNEQFF

d_gene: TRBD1
v_gene: TRBV4-3
j_gene: TRBJ2-2
CDR3nt: TGCGCCAGCAGCCTAGACAGGGCGGACGGGGAGCTGTTTTTT
CDR3aa: CASSLDRADGELFF

d_gene: .
v_gene: TRBV10-3
j_gene: TRBJ1-1
CDR3nt: TGTGCCATCAGAGAGACAGGGAACACTGAAGCTTTCTTT
CDR3aa: CAIRETGNTEAFF

d_gene: .
v_gene: TRBV5-1
j_gene: TRBJ1-2
CDR3nt: TGCGCCAGCAGCCTCCAGGGGATGCCTAACTATGGCTACACCTTC
CDR3aa: CASSLQGMPNYGYTF

d_gene: TRBD1
v_gene: TRBV5-6
j_gene: TRBJ1-3
CDR3nt: TGTGCCAGCAGCCCGGGGACAGCCGTAGGAAACACCATATATTTT
CDR3aa: CASSPGTAVGNTIYF